What follows is one T cell receptor (beta chain) and its context. The PCR contained 60 Vbeta and 13 Jbeta primers. Assay: immunoSEQ multiplex PCR; the TCRdb copy retains only in-frame clones and omits some. This table lists about 150,000 clones. This CDR3 region has 15 residues. V lost 0 bases to trimming and J lost 2 bases; unmatched junction nucleotides: 4. Germline-derived CDR1 and CDR2 are SGDLS and YYNGEE. This record belongs to a study of cytomegalovirus exposure and HLA in healthy donors. Sequencing was done on a sample of PBMCs. V gene TRBV9 combines with J gene TRBJ2-7, with 8 nucleotides matching TRBD2. The source of this sequence is a woman between 50 and 59 years old in good health and CMV-seronegative. In DNA, the CDR3 is TGTGCCAGCAGCGTAGGGACTAGCCATACCTACGAGCAGTACTTC. It specifies CASSVGTSHTYEQYF.